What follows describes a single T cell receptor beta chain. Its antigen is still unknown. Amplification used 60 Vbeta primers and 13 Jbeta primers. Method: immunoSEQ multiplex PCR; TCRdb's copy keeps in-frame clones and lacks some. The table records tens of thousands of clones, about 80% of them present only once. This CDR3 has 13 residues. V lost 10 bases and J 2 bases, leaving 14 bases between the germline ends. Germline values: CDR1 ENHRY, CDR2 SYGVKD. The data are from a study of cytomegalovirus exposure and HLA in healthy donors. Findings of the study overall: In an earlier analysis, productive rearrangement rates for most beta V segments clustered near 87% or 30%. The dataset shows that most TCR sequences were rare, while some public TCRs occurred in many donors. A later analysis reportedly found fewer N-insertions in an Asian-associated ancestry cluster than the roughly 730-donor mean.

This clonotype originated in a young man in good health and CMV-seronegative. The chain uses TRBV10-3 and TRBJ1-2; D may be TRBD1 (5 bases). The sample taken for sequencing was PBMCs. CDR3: CATETETNYGYTF. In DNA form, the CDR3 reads TGTGCCACCGAGACAGAAACAAACTATGGCTACACCTTC.